This T cell receptor (beta chain) was recorded in a study of shared clonotypes between healthy human individuals (dated by TCRdb to the early 2020s). About the full investigation: The cohort comprised two women and a few men aged 18 to 49 years. Libraries were prepared and TCR repertoires were sequenced by different laboratories using diverse techniques, in order to increase sequencing depth and limit assay-specific biases. To estimate repertoire size and how much clonotype sharing occurs between individuals, the study deeply sequenced the blood TCR repertoires of several healthy adults. Leukapheresis yielded between about 0.94 and 9.5 billion PBMCs per donor. For each donor, CD4 naive and CD4 memory were each given three plates, CD8 naive was given two plates, and CD8 memory was given one plate.

On the study overall, not on this receptor specifically: Rarefaction of sorted-subset datasets indicated incomplete sequencing despite the large sequencing depth. Because the study included only a small number of donors, the genetic and exposure-history diversity represented was limited. Higher generation probabilities were observed for clonotypes shared by all four sorted-subset donors than for non-shared clonotypes. Sampling was restricted to blood, and TCR repertoires in tissues likely differ from the TCR repertoires found in blood. Larger estimated clonotype richness was generally found for naive subsets than for memory subsets. When a few donors were compared, the shared fraction of clonotypes was around 5.1% for naive CD4, more than 3% for naive CD8, more than 2% for memory CD4, and 0.4% for memory CD8. Pairwise subsampling indicated that sequencing depth was expected to affect the degree of clonotype sharing among donors.

Regarding this clone: Its antigen is unknown. Qualities for individual bases were not recorded, and no much larger clone is one base off.

The donors were healthy, HIV-negative adults with no recently reported acute infections or vaccinations. Only Caucasian adults living in Nashville, Tennessee, USA were represented among the donors. CD4+ T cells were enriched through magnetic negative selection, after which naive cells were positively selected on CD45RA and the remaining negative fraction served as the memory subset. Blood was obtained by leukapheresis, after which PBMCs were separated by Ficoll-Histopaque density gradient centrifugation and cryopreserved in liquid nitrogen vapor phase. Analytical flow cytometry was used to check the purity and quantity of every magnetically sorted T cell population. Each sorted fraction had its genomic DNA isolated and then quantified by UV absorbance on a Nanodrop 2000c. The CDR1 and CDR2 encoded by the germline V gene (reference sequence) are SGHNT and YYREEE. At the junction V is shortened by 0 bases and J by 8 bases, with 15 bases in between. The CDR3 runs 15 amino acids, cysteine and phenylalanine included. Left in the record is the CDR3 DNA by itself, 45 bases read in frame from the first base.

Using the deep immunoSEQ assay, multiplex PCR amplified TCR CDR3 regions from genomic DNA. For each cell subset, the extracted genomic DNA was distributed evenly across all wells of several immunoSEQ 96-well plates, and each plate served as one replicate. For sorted subsets, 200 to 250 ng of genomic DNA, equivalent to some 30,000 T cell genomes, went into each replicate PCR. The purified libraries were quantified using a Qubit 3.0 fluorometer, sized with a Bioanalyzer 2100, and then quantified again using the KAPA Library Quantification kit. Each immunoSEQ 96-well plate was sequenced on its own single-read 150-cycle Illumina NextSeq 550 flow cell. The paper's processing steps were these. Because the immunoSEQ output held only junctional sequences and lacked quality scores, the filtering could not match the filtering applied to full-length reads. To assign V/J genes and CDR3, sequences were annotated against IMGT germline references using PyIR, a Python wrapper for IgBLAST v1.9. Reads were filtered out if the reads had weak V/J assignments (E-value above 1e-6), no CDR3, stop codons, out-of-frame junctions, or ambiguous translated residues. A V3J clonotype was defined by an identical inferred V gene, J gene, and CDR3 amino acid sequence. Percentage overlap between repertoires was computed as shared unique clonotypes divided by the size of the smaller repertoire. Three approaches were used to assess repertoire richness: RTK rarefaction, the Chao1 estimator, and Recon v2.1 estimates of unobserved clonotypes. OLGA was used to compute generation probabilities for all TCRbeta clonotypes that the gDNA method yielded from a handful of donors. As stored in TCRdb, this immuneACCESS dataset retains in-frame rearrangements with V and J assigned. A fraction of the clones does not appear; measured against another copy, unresolved V genes explain less than half of the discrepancy, and the remainder lacks a known reason. The V and J calls and clone size were taken over from that table, and D and trimming were inferred from the DNA. The sample table records 780,000 or so clones; 72% of these occur just once. The ten largest clones add up to over 1.5% of the sample.

The origin of this receptor is a woman aged 25-40 years in good health. The V and J segments used are TRBV5-4 and TRBJ2-1; the best D guess is TRBD1, with 5 bases matching. The sequenced sample consisted of memory CD4+ T cells sorted from blood. The sample's cell subset or site label is to be understood as: CD45RA-negative fraction. DNA sequence: TGTGCCAGCAGCTTGGATCAGGGTCAAGGGTATGAGCAGTTCTTC. Its protein product is CASSLDQGQGYEQFF.